One and the same sample provided the 17 T cell receptor beta chains below, sequenced in a study of T cells after yellow fever vaccination. Each CDR3 protein is one row after TCRdb ran MiXCR on the 5' RACE reads. This sample carries roughly 520,000 distinct CDR3 sequences, 21% of them seen once, and the ten largest clones take around 17%. Sequencing was performed on PBMCs, taken roughly 23 days after the first yellow fever vaccination. The receptors here all came from a man aged 18-30 years who received the YFV17D yellow fever vaccine.

This clonotype was recorded a few times. V and J are TRBV6-2 or TRBV6-3 and TRBJ2-1; D not certain. The germline V gene encodes CDR1 MNHEY and CDR2 SVGEGT. This CDR3 has 15 residues. Trimming removed 6 bases at V and 4 bases at J, with 16 bases between. CDR3 bases: TGTGCCAGCAGACCAACCTTGGACGCGTACAATGAGCAGTTCTTC. Its translation is CASRPTLDAYNEQFF.

The table lists this clonotype with a few counts. The chain employs TRBV6-1 and TRBJ1-2; the match to TRBD1 covers 7 bases. This CDR3 has 14 amino acids. The V and J ends lost 6 bases and 5 bases, in that order; junction bases with no gene match: 9. CDR1 and CDR2 (germline): MNHNS, SASEGT. CDR3 residues: CASRGTGERYGYTF. CDR3 sequence (DNA): TGTGCCAGCAGAGGAACAGGGGAGAGATATGGCTACACCTTC.

A single count supports this clonotype. The chain joins TRBV28 to TRBJ2-3, with 9 positions matching TRBD2. Trimming removed 9 bases from V and 2 bases from J; junction bases left unmatched: 6. Germline CDR1 is MDHEN and CDR2 is SYDVKM. The CDR3 spans 14 residues. The CDR3 protein is CASNSGGYTDTQYF. Here the CDR3 DNA reads TGTGCCAGTAATAGCGGGGGTTACACAGATACGCAGTATTTT.

V is TRBV11-2 and J is TRBJ1-6, with D possibly matching TRBD1 (5 bases). V was shortened by 4 bases and J by 9 bases, with 10 bases between the two germline ends. CDR3 size: 13 residues. Germline V gene data show CDR1 as SGHAT and CDR2 as FQNNGV. The CDR3 loop is CASSYAGGSPLHF. Here the CDR3 DNA reads TGTGCCAGCAGCTACGCGGGGGGTTCACCCCTCCACTTT. Together with reference TRBV11-2 and TRBJ1-6, the CDR3 gives the full variable domain: EAGVAQSPRYKIIEKRQSVAFWCNPISGHATLYWYQQILGQGPKLLIQFQNNGVVDDSQLPKDRFSAERLKGVDSTLKIQPAKLEDSAVYLCASSYAGGSPLHFGNGTRLTVT.

The gene calls are TRBV20-1 and TRBJ2-3; weak D call: TRBD2 (7 bases). CDR3 size: 14 residues. Looked up from germline, CDR1 is DFQATT and CDR2 is SNEGSKA (reference sequence). V lost 4 bases to trimming and J lost 2 bases, with 13 bases between them. The CDR3 region is CSANRGAYTDTQYF. The CDR3 DNA follows: TGCAGTGCTAACCGGGGGGCATACACAGATACGCAGTATTTT.

The rearrangement links TRBV4-1 to TRBJ1-3, with TRBD1 as a possible D gene (5 bases). Germline CDR1 and CDR2: MGHRA and YSYEKL. The CDR3 is made up of 15 amino acids. V was shortened by 0 bases and J by 1 base, with 7 bases between the two germline ends. The CDR3 DNA reads TGCGCCAGCAGCCAAGAGCCAGGGTCTGGAAACACCATATATTTT. This gives the protein CASSQEPGSGNTIYF.

This clonotype was seen a few times. The chain has TRBV28 and TRBJ1-5, with 10 bases fitting TRBD1. CDR1 MDHEN and CDR2 SYDVKM come from the germline V gene. This CDR3 spans 16 amino acids. With V trimmed by 10 bases and J by 9 bases, 18 bases remained unmatched. The CDR3 region is CATTRPQGQGSGPQHF. CDR3 DNA: TGTGCCACCACCAGACCCCAGGGACAGGGGTCAGGGCCCCAGCATTTT.

This clonotype was detected many times. This chain connects TRBV10-2 to TRBJ2-5; D not resolved. Trimming took 8 bases from V and 5 from J, leaving 15 bases between them. The germline V gene has CDR1 WSHSY and CDR2 SAAADI. The CDR3 has 13 residues. CDR3 sequence reads: CASSVSGRETQYF. As DNA, the CDR3 is TGCGCCAGCTCGGTTTCAGGCCGGGAGACCCAGTACTTC.

The V and J genes are TRBV6-5 and TRBJ1-4, with TRBD1 matching over 7 bases. J lost 7 bases, V lost 0 bases, and 5 bases had no gene match. The CDR3 has 15 residues. Germline V lookup: CDR1 MNHEY, CDR2 SVGAGI. The CDR3 coding sequence is TGTGCCAGCAGTTACTCGAAGGGGGCAGGTGAAAAACTGTTTTTT. Its translation is CASSYSKGAGEKLFF.

V gene TRBV5-1 combines with J gene TRBJ2-1; D is possibly TRBD2 (7 bases). The CDR3 length is 18 residues. Deletions cut 2 bases from V and 8 bases from J, with 26 bases between. The germline gives CDR1 SGHRS, CDR2 YFSETQ. The CDR3 region has the DNA TGCGCCAGCAGCTTTCTAGGGGGGGGGGCCGTCTCCCTCTATGAGCAGTTCTTC. The encoded protein is CASSFLGGGAVSLYEQFF.

The chain combines TRBV28 with TRBJ1-1; D possibly corresponds to TRBD1 (6 bases). Germline values: CDR1 MDHEN, CDR2 SYDVKM. The CDR3 has 15 amino acids. Deletions cut 4 bases from V and 0 bases from J, with 12 bases between. DNA for the CDR3: TGTGCCAGCAGTTACGGAGACAGGATGAACACTGAAGCTTTCTTT. Protein sequence: CASSYGDRMNTEAFF.

The gene calls are TRBV29-1 and TRBJ2-3, with unresolved D. Germline V gives CDR1 SQVTM, CDR2 ANQGSEA. Trimming took off 2 bases at V and 0 bases at J, with 6 bases between the two ends. The CDR3 length is 13 residues. CDR3 DNA sequence: TGCAGCGTTGAACCCCCCAGCACAGATACGCAGTATTTT. The encoded protein is CSVEPPSTDTQYF.

This clonotype appeared a few times. V and J are TRBV6-1 and TRBJ1-1; tentative D call: TRBD1 (5 bases). V gave up 5 bases and J gave up 3 bases, with 22 bases separating them. The CDR3 loop spans 17 amino acids. Per germline, CDR1 MNHNS and CDR2 SASEGT. The CDR3 reads CASSPSSGAGQHTEAFF. DNA for the CDR3: TGTGCCAGCAGTCCCTCCTCTGGGGCGGGGCAGCACACTGAAGCTTTCTTT.

There are a few counts of this clonotype. The chain uses TRBV3-1 and TRBJ2-2; D call uncertain. Trimming removed 1 base at V and 4 bases at J, with 10 bases between. Germline values: CDR1 LGHDT, CDR2 YNNKEL (reference sequence). CDR3 size: 15 residues. The CDR3 is CASSQGGQTTGELFF. As DNA, the CDR3 is TGTGCCAGCAGCCAAGGTGGGCAGACCACCGGGGAGCTGTTTTTT.

As DNA, the CDR3 is TGTGCCAGCAGCGCGTGGGGGGCCGTGAATGAGCAGTTCTTC. Encoded protein: CASSAWGAVNEQFF. V is TRBV5-4 and J is TRBJ2-1; D possibly matches TRBD1 or TRBD2 (6 bases each). CDR1 and CDR2 from the germline V gene are SGHNT and YYREEE (reference sequence). This CDR3 is 14 amino acids long. Trimming left V 4 bases short and J 7 bases short, with 15 bases between. The whole variable domain, filled in from reference TRBV5-4 and TRBJ2-1, reads ETGVTQSPTHLIKTRGQQVTLRCSSQSGHNTVSWYQQALGQGPQFIFQYYREEENGRGNFPPRFSGLQFPNYSSELNVNALELDDSALYLCASSAWGAVNEQFFGPGTRLTVL.

Of note for this clonotype: One end of the junction is discordant with germline, which a read error may explain. The rearrangement links TRBV15 to TRBJ1-4; no clear D gene. CDR1 and CDR2 from the germline V gene are LNHNV and YYDKDF (reference sequence). The CDR3 consists of 13 residues. This chain's CDR3 is CATSRGTNENLFF. CDR3 nucleotide sequence: TGTGCCACCAGCAGAGGAACTAATGAAAACCTGTTTTTT.

This clonotype was observed a few times. The V and J genes are TRBV4-3 and TRBJ1-1; no firm D call. V dropped 4 bases and J dropped 3 bases, with 15 bases sitting between them. CDR3 length equals 15 residues. Germline CDR1 reads LGHNA; CDR2 reads YSLEER. This CDR3 reads CASSPRGPRDTEAFF. The DNA for the CDR3 is TGCGCCAGCAGCCCTCGTGGACCCCGGGACACTGAAGCTTTCTTT.